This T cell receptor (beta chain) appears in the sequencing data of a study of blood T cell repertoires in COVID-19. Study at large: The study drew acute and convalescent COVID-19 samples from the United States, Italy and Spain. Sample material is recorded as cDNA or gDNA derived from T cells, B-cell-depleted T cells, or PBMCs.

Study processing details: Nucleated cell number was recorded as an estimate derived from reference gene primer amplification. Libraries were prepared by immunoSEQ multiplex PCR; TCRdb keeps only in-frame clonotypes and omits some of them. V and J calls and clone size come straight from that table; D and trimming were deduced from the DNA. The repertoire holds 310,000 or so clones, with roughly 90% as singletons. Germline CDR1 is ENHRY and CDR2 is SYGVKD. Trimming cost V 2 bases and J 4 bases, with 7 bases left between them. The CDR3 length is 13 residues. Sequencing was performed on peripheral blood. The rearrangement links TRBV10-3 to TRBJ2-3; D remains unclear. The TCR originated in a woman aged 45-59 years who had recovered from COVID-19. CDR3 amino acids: CAISEAAADTQYF. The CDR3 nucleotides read TGTGCCATCAGTGAGGCGGCGGCAGATACGCAGTATTTT.